These T cell receptor beta chains were read from a single sample in a study of T-cell reconstitution after alpha-beta-depleted transplantation in children. From the PCR reads, TCRdb called clonotypes with MiXCR, one entry per CDR3 protein. The table has around 140,000 distinct CDR3 sequences, 8% to 10% seen once; the top ten hold 18%. The material sequenced was PBMCs, mostly from graft donor cells, taken 180 days after TCRalphabeta/CD19-depleted stem cell transplant. The source of these receptors is a female patient between 2 and 15 years old who had a stem cell transplant for congenital amegakaryocytic thrombocytopenia, so the T cells may come from the graft donor. The CDR3 runs from the conserved cysteine through the conserved F or W. The D gene is left open where the match is weak.

d_call	j_call	v_call	cdr3_length	cdr3_aa
-	TRBJ1-5	TRBV5-1	14	CASSLWPSTQPQHF
-	TRBJ1-1	TRBV7-3	14	CASSLANRATEAFF
-	TRBJ2-7	TRBV7-7	13	CASSLGGGREQYF
-	TRBJ2-7	TRBV20-1	12	CSARPTSYEQYF
TRBD1	TRBJ2-2	TRBV5-1	14	CASSSGQIPEELFF
-	TRBJ2-7	TRBV20-1	11	CSARRPPAQYF
TRBD2	TRBJ2-1	TRBV20-1	12	CSAPRDYYQQFF
TRBD2	TRBJ2-7	TRBV5-1	18	CASSFSGAGTSLSYEQYF
TRBD2	TRBJ2-7	TRBV5-1	14	CASSLTSGRVEQYF
-	TRBJ2-3	TRBV5-1	16	CASSSLGGVRTDTQYF
TRBD1	TRBJ1-5	TRBV4-2	14	CASSPGGLNQPQHF
TRBD2	TRBJ2-1	TRBV10-2	21	CASSGTGRGLAGGYPYNEQFF
TRBD1	TRBJ1-2	TRBV6-1	15	CASSQEGAPNYGYTF
TRBD1	TRBJ2-6	TRBV10-3	17	CAISGTGGGSGANVLTF
-	TRBJ2-3	TRBV4-2	12	CAMGPGVDSQYF
-	TRBJ2-7	TRBV2	13	CASSAGALGEQYF
-	TRBJ1-1	TRBV20-1	15	CSARGRARMNTEAFF
-	TRBJ2-7	TRBV18	14	CASSPQKDTNEQYF
-	TRBJ2-3	TRBV20-1	14	CSARETGITDTQYF
TRBD1	TRBJ1-1	TRBV24-1	15	CATSDTGTGITEAFF
TRBD2	TRBJ2-1	TRBV20-1	16	CSARDWAGVVFDEQFF
-	TRBJ2-1	TRBV5-1	14	CASSETSSYNEQFF
-	TRBJ2-7	TRBV4-3	14	CASSPSDGPYEQYF
-	TRBJ1-6	TRBV13	16	CASSSQSSSYNSPLHF
-	TRBJ1-1	TRBV27	15	CASSSMWPVNTEAFF
-	TRBJ2-5	TRBV6-5	14	CASSYMGARETQYF
-	TRBJ2-3	TRBV12-3/TRBV12-4	14	CASRIGPDTDTQYF
-	TRBJ2-3	TRBV18	15	CASSPPFGGTDTQYF
TRBD1	TRBJ1-5	TRBV5-1	14	CASSSTGTRQPQHF
-	TRBJ2-7	TRBV18	14	CASSAIRGKYEQYF
-	TRBJ2-4	TRBV4-1	17	CASSPTTWAPAKNIQYF
TRBD1	TRBJ2-1	TRBV27	15	CASSSGTGVWNEQFF
TRBD1	TRBJ2-7	TRBV6-1	15	CASTIHGTEYYEQYF
-	TRBJ2-3	TRBV7-8	14	CASSLGFSTDTQYF
-	TRBJ2-7	TRBV5-6	14	CASSDLGDDDEQYF
-	TRBJ2-7	TRBV24-1	13	CATSDYTSSEQYF
TRBD2	TRBJ2-7	TRBV20-1	14	CSAVSSGASYEQYF
TRBD1	TRBJ2-2	TRBV5-1	15	CASISGTANTGELFF
TRBD1	TRBJ2-5	TRBV5-1	17	CASSLAVLGQRQETQYF
TRBD1	TRBJ2-1	TRBV24-1	17	CATSDYTGTGVLNEQFF
-	TRBJ2-5	TRBV20-1	13	CSASAGRQETQYF
-	TRBJ2-1	TRBV10-3	12	CALGNDPNEQFF
-	TRBJ2-3	TRBV13	15	CASSLGTWGPDTQYF
TRBD1	TRBJ1-4	TRBV28	13	CASRDRGGEKLFF
-	TRBJ2-1	TRBV30	12	CAWSFPGTRQFF
-	TRBJ2-7	TRBV5-1	14	CASSLDPRSYEQYF
TRBD1	TRBJ1-1	TRBV5-1	19	CASSGPRTGNFQVETEAFF
TRBD2	TRBJ2-7	TRBV11-3	15	CASSLVPAGVVEQYF
TRBD2	TRBJ2-3	TRBV23-1	18	CASSPPEGLAGPTDTQYF
TRBD1	TRBJ2-5	TRBV28	16	CASSSKTGTGLETQYF
-	TRBJ1-2	TRBV20-1	11	CSARTDYGYTF
-	TRBJ2-2	TRBV3-1	15	CASSQEGSYTGELFF